This TCR beta chain was identified during a study of graft-versus-host responses after intestinal transplantation. General study results and limits: Recipient bone marrow held GvH clones, some seen earlier in ileum or blood.

The CDR3 has 14 amino acids. Germline lookup yields CDR1 MNHEY and CDR2 SVGAGI. Deletions cut 6 bases from V and 3 bases from J, with 14 bases between. About this clone: Its antigen is still unknown.

The repertoire was sequenced with immunoSEQ multiplex PCR; TCRdb's copy has only in-frame clones and lacks some. The sample has about 120,000 clones, about nine tenths seen once. The genes are TRBV6-5 and TRBJ1-1; D possibly corresponds to TRBD1 (5 bases). The TCR was taken from a human donor who received an intestinal transplant. Sequenced material: unstimulated CD4+ T cells sorted from spleen or lymph node cells, taken before intestinal transplant. This CDR3 reads CASRKQGFDTEAFF. CDR3 coding DNA: TGTGCCAGCAGGAAGCAGGGATTTGACACTGAAGCTTTCTTT.